This T cell receptor beta chain stems from a study of T-cell reconstitution after alpha-beta-depleted transplantation in children. Preparation of the TCRbeta library used unique molecular identifiers. Via MiXCR, TCRdb re-called the PCR reads, giving one row per CDR3 protein. The sample carries about 610,000 distinct CDR3 sequences, roughly a tenth recorded once. This clonotype was observed at least ten times. CDR1 DFQATT and CDR2 SNEGSKA come from the germline V gene (reference sequence). The CDR3 is 12 amino acids. Between the trimmed V and J ends, which lost 4 bases and 2 bases, there was a span of 8 bases.

This sequence was found in a human donor who donated a stem cell graft to a child with acute myeloid leukemia. This rearrangement joins TRBV20-1 to TRBJ1-2; D remains unclear. Sequences were derived from PBMCs from the stem cell graft donor, sampled from the stem cell graft. The CDR3 protein is CSATRVNYGYTF. The CDR3 DNA reads as TGCAGTGCTACGAGGGTAAACTATGGCTACACCTTC.